One sample yielded the 32 T cell receptor beta chains listed below, sequenced in a study of blood T cell repertoires in COVID-19 (dated by TCRdb to between 2020 and 2021). The method was the immunoSEQ multiplex PCR assay. TCRdb retrieved this table from immuneACCESS and kept in-frame rearrangements only. Not all clones are present; in checked studies, unresolved V genes account for under half, and no reason is known for the remainder. This sample lists about 150,000 clones; 82% were detected once. Together, the top ten hold about 10% of the sample. Sequencing input: peripheral blood. These receptors were collected from a woman of 80 years or more with active or convalescent COVID-19.

The chain joins TRBV14 to TRBJ2-3, with D maybe TRBD1 (5 bases). The CDR3 consists of 16 residues. The germline V gene encodes CDR1 SGHDN and CDR2 FVKESK. Trimming cost V 4 bases and J 3 bases, with 17 bases left between them. The DNA for the CDR3 is TGTGCCAGCAGCCCCGGACATAACACGGGTACAGATACGCAGTATTTT. Its protein product is CASSPGHNTGTDTQYF.

The chain links TRBV19 to TRBJ2-1; 12 bases align to TRBD2. Germline V gene data show CDR1 as LNHDA and CDR2 as SQIVND (reference sequence). V was clipped by 7 bases and J by 6 bases; unmatched bases: 7. The length of the CDR3 is 15 residues. The CDR3 DNA reads as TGTGCCAGTACGCCCGGACTAGCGGGACTCAATGAGCAGTTCTTC. Amino acid sequence: CASTPGLAGLNEQFF.

The V and J genes are TRBV24-1 and TRBJ2-2; 8 bases agree with TRBD1. The CDR3 consists of 16 residues. Germline assignment: CDR1 KGHDR and CDR2 SFDVKD. V shed 4 bases and J 4 bases; nucleotides not matched to a gene: 7. The CDR3 protein is CATSDAGGEITGELFF. CDR3 DNA sequence: TGTGCCACCAGTGACGCAGGGGGCGAGATCACCGGGGAGCTGTTTTTT.

The CDR3 DNA is TGCGCCAGCAGCCCTGACAGGCCGAACACTGAAGCTTTCTTT. Translated: CASSPDRPNTEAFF. The rearrangement links TRBV5-1 to TRBJ1-1, with D tentatively TRBD1 (6 bases). In germline, CDR1 is SGHRS, CDR2 YFSETQ. CDR3 length: 14 residues. Trimming pared 4 bases from V and 1 base from J, leaving 11 bases between.

This clone was counted once. This sequence joins TRBV28 and TRBJ1-2, with D hard to call. The CDR3 is made up of 14 amino acids. V was pared by 8 bases and J by 0 bases, with 13 bases between. CDR1 is MDHEN and CDR2 is SYDVKM in the germline V gene. The CDR3 coding sequence is TGTGCCAGCTATACGGGAACCTCTAACTATGGCTACACCTTC. Translating it yields CASYTGTSNYGYTF.

The DNA of the CDR3 is TGTGCCAGCACCCCCCGGGGGGGCGGCTATGGCTACACCTTC. This sequence encodes CASTPRGGGYGYTF. The chain combines TRBV5-4 with TRBJ1-2; TRBD1 is a possible D gene (6 bases). Germline CDR1 reads SGHNT; CDR2 reads YYREEE (reference sequence). The CDR3 consists of 14 residues. V was clipped by 6 bases and J by 4 bases, with 16 bases between them.

This sequence joins TRBV15 and TRBJ1-5, with D tentatively TRBD1 (5 bases). The V gene's germline CDR1 is LNHNV and CDR2 YYDKDF (reference sequence). Trimming cost V 1 base and J 7 bases, with 8 bases left between them. The CDR3 totals 13 residues. In nucleotides, the CDR3 is TGTGCCACCAGCAGAGGCCCAGGGCAGCCCCAGCATTTT. This sequence encodes CATSRGPGQPQHF. The full variable domain, completed using reference TRBV15 and TRBJ1-5, is DAMVIQNPRYQVTQFGKPVTLSCSQTLNHNVMYWYQQKSSQAPKLLFHYYDKDFNNEADTPDNFQSRRPNTSFCFLDIRSPGLGDTAMYLCATSRGPGQPQHFGDGTRLSIL.

This rearrangement joins TRBV21-1 to TRBJ2-1; the table's D call, TRBD2, was not checked against the DNA. TRBV21-1 is classified as a pseudogene. CDR3 length: 12 amino acids. The chain's CDR3 is CAGRDSDNEQFF. For the CDR3, the DNA is TGTGCCGGACGGGACTCAGACAATGAGCAGTTCTTC.

This clone has only one observation. The chain carries TRBV28 and TRBJ1-1, with D possibly TRBD1 on 6 matching bases. Germline V gives CDR1 MDHEN, CDR2 SYDVKM. V was shortened by 4 bases and J by 5 bases, with 23 bases between the two germline ends. This CDR3 has 17 residues. The CDR3 DNA reads TGTGCCAGCAGTTACGACAGAAAGGATAGTAGGGGGACTGAAGCTTTCTTT. Its protein is CASSYDRKDSRGTEAFF.

The V gene is TRBV2, the J gene TRBJ2-2; 9 bases agree with TRBD2. Germline lookup yields CDR1 SNHLY and CDR2 FYNNEI. The CDR3 spans 15 residues. V shed 4 bases and J 4 bases; nucleotides not matched to a gene: 4. The CDR3 region is CASSGGRGGTGELFF. The DNA for the CDR3 is TGTGCCAGCAGTGGCGGGAGGGGGGGCACCGGGGAGCTGTTTTTT.

The gene calls are TRBV28 and TRBJ2-4; 11 positions agree with TRBD2. Trimming at V came to 5 bases and at J to 0 bases, leaving 9 bases not matched to a gene. The germline gives CDR1 MDHEN, CDR2 SYDVKM. The CDR3 consists of 18 residues. CDR3 in amino acids: CASSGGGSGRAAKNIQYF. The CDR3 DNA reads as TGTGCCAGCAGTGGAGGAGGTAGCGGGAGGGCAGCCAAAAACATTCAGTACTTC.

The chain couples TRBV18 to TRBJ2-7; 7 bases are shared with TRBD2. The CDR3 is 14 residues long. Germline CDR1 is KGHSH and CDR2 is LQKENI. The V gene end was trimmed by 1 base and the J gene end by 6 bases; junction bases not matched to a gene: 6. This CDR3 reads CASSPLGGSIEQYF. CDR3 in DNA: TGTGCCAGCTCACCACTTGGCGGGAGCATCGAGCAGTACTTC.

The V and J genes are TRBV5-1 and TRBJ2-1, with 12 nucleotides matching TRBD2. J gave up 0 bases and V 2 bases, and 9 bases lay outside the gene matches. Germline CDR1 SGHRS, CDR2 YFSETQ. This CDR3 has 19 amino acids. The CDR3 nucleotides read TGCGCCAGCAGCTTAGGACTAGCGGGAATTAGAGACTCCTACAATGAGCAGTTCTTC. This encodes CASSLGLAGIRDSYNEQFF. Complete variable domain (other parts from reference TRBV5-1 and TRBJ2-1): KAGVTQTPRYLIKTRGQQVTLSCSPISGHRSVSWYQQTPGQGLQFLFEYFSETQRNKGNFPGRFSGRQFSNSRSEMNVSTLELGDSALYLCASSLGLAGIRDSYNEQFFGPGTRLTVL.

The V gene is TRBV5-1, the J gene TRBJ1-4, with D possibly matching TRBD1 (6 bases). Germline V CDR1 and CDR2: SGHRS, YFSETQ. The CDR3 is made up of 15 amino acids. V was clipped by 1 base and J by 2 bases, with 9 bases between them. The DNA of the CDR3 is TGCGCCAGCAGCTTGATGGGGGCCACTAATGAAAAACTGTTTTTT. Its translation is CASSLMGATNEKLFF.

The V gene is TRBV13, the J gene TRBJ1-4; TRBD1 is a possible D gene (5 bases). V was pared by 5 bases and J by 8 bases, with 9 bases between. CDR1 PRHDT and CDR2 FYEKMQ come from the germline V gene (reference sequence). CDR3 length: 12 amino acids. CDR3 in amino acids: CASSAGGEKLFF. The CDR3 DNA is TGTGCCAGCAGCGCCGGGGGGGAAAAACTGTTTTTT.

The chain is built from TRBV6-6 and TRBJ2-1; 7 nucleotides line up with TRBD1. The CDR3 runs 15 residues. Losses at the gene ends were 6 bases for V and 4 bases for J; bases not matched to a gene: 9. CDR1 is MNHNY and CDR2 is SVGAGI in the germline V gene (reference sequence). The CDR3: CASRASLGQYNEQFF. DNA for the CDR3: TGTGCCAGCAGGGCGAGCTTGGGACAGTACAATGAGCAGTTCTTC.

V and J are TRBV5-1 and TRBJ2-5; TRBD1 might be the D (6 bases). Germline V gives CDR1 SGHRS, CDR2 YFSETQ. The V end was cut by 4 bases, the J end by 3 bases, with 22 bases between. CDR3 size: 17 residues. The CDR3 DNA is TGCGCCAGCAGCCCACTGGACAGTGGTGCCGCCAAAGAGACCCAGTACTTC. It is translated as CASSPLDSGAAKETQYF.

The rearrangement uses TRBV19 and TRBJ2-1; 9 bases line up with TRBD1. This CDR3 has 15 amino acids. Germline-derived CDR1 and CDR2 are LNHDA and SQIVND (reference sequence). V was pared by 9 bases and J by 5 bases, with 11 bases of the junction left unmatched. The DNA of the CDR3 is TGTGCCAGCAGGAACCGGGGGACAGGGCACAATGAGCAGTTCTTC. Protein product: CASRNRGTGHNEQFF.

The V and J genes are TRBV6-6 and TRBJ2-7, with 10 bases matching TRBD1. V was clipped by 2 bases and J by 6 bases; unmatched bases: 7. CDR1 MNHNY and CDR2 SVGAGI come from the germline V gene (reference sequence). This CDR3 is built from 15 residues. CDR3 region: CASSYGGQGSGEQYF. DNA for the CDR3: TGTGCCAGCAGTTACGGGGGACAGGGGAGTGGCGAGCAGTACTTC.

This CDR3 is CASSFGTGVNEQFF. CDR3 DNA: TGTGCCAGCAGCTTCGGGACAGGGGTAAATGAGCAGTTCTTC. The chain uses TRBV5-8 and TRBJ2-1, with 10 bases lining up with TRBD1. Per the germline V gene, CDR1 is SGHTS and CDR2 is YDEGEE. The CDR3 totals 14 residues. With 2 bases clipped from V and 7 bases from J, the junction kept 3 bases outside the gene matches.

This chain joins TRBV19 and TRBJ2-3, with TRBD2 identical over 7 bases. Trimming removed 7 bases from V and 8 bases from J; junction bases left unmatched: 9. Germline V CDR1 and CDR2: LNHDA, SQIVND (reference sequence). The CDR3 runs 13 residues. CDR3: CASTDSPGGTQYF. Here the CDR3 DNA reads TGTGCCAGTACAGACTCCCCGGGGGGTACGCAGTATTTT.

Regarding this clone: Other DNA sequences in the sample encode the same CDR3. The rearrangement links TRBV5-1 to TRBJ2-2; tentatively, D is TRBD2 (5 bases). CDR1 and CDR2 (germline): SGHRS, YFSETQ. The CDR3 spans 15 residues. The V end lost 0 bases, the J end lost 2 bases, and 8 bases lay between the germline ends. CDR3 protein: CASSLVAGNTGELFF. Written as DNA, the CDR3 is TGCGCCAGCAGCTTGGTTGCGGGCAACACCGGGGAGCTGTTTTTT.

In nucleotides, the CDR3 is TGTGCCAGAAGCTTGGAAGGGAGAAACATTCAGTACTTC. The encoded protein is CARSLEGRNIQYF. This rearrangement joins TRBV5-3 to TRBJ2-4; possibly TRBD2 for D (5 bases). TRBV5-3 is an open reading frame, and its role is uncertain. The CDR3 length is 13 residues. Trimming cost V 0 bases and J 6 bases, with 7 bases left between them.

The chain recombines TRBV28 with TRBJ2-7, with 10 bases fitting TRBD1. V trimming: 3 bases; J trimming: 7 bases; junction bases outside the gene matches: 6. The CDR3 is 14 amino acids. Germline loops: CDR1 MDHEN, CDR2 SYDVKM. CDR3: CASSLTGGPREQYF. The CDR3 bases are TGTGCCAGCAGTTTGACAGGGGGCCCGCGAGAGCAGTACTTC.

There are a few counts of this clone. The chain couples TRBV10-3 to TRBJ2-1; no clear D gene. The CDR3 contains 14 residues. V was shortened by 4 bases and J by 5 bases, with 12 bases between the two germline ends. The germline gives CDR1 ENHRY, CDR2 SYGVKD. Here the CDR3 DNA reads TGTGCCATCAGTGTGGTGGGTACTAACAATGAGCAGTTCTTC. Translated: CAISVVGTNNEQFF.

This clone was seen a handful of times. The chain couples TRBV28 to TRBJ1-1, with 8 nucleotides matching TRBD1. Trimming at V came to 5 bases and at J to 5 bases, leaving 13 bases not matched to a gene. This CDR3 is built from 16 residues. Germline CDR1 and CDR2: MDHEN and SYDVKM. The CDR3 loop is CASSPGRQGYVTEAFF. CDR3 DNA sequence: TGTGCCAGCAGTCCTGGGAGACAGGGGTATGTTACTGAAGCTTTCTTT.

The rearrangement links TRBV19 to TRBJ1-1, with 9 bases lining up with TRBD1. The CDR3 totals 17 residues. Losses at the gene ends were 5 bases for V and 0 bases for J; bases not matched to a gene: 10. Germline loops: CDR1 LNHDA, CDR2 SQIVND (reference sequence). The CDR3 region is CASSPEDRGGVNTEAFF. In nucleotides, the CDR3 is TGTGCCAGTAGTCCCGAGGACAGGGGAGGTGTGAACACTGAAGCTTTCTTT.

V is TRBV18 and J is TRBJ1-4; D is ambiguous. The CDR3 sequence is 15 residues long. The V gene lost 4 bases and the J gene lost 3 bases, with 12 bases spanning the gap. The V gene's germline CDR1 is KGHSH and CDR2 LQKENI. DNA of the CDR3: TGTGCCAGCTCACTGGGGAGCGCGGCTAATGAAAAACTGTTTTTT. This translates into CASSLGSAANEKLFF. Supplemented by reference TRBV18 and TRBJ1-4, the full variable domain reads NAGVMQNPRHLVRRRGQEARLRCSPMKGHSHVYWYRQLPEEGLKFMVYLQKENIIDESGMPKERFSAEFPKEGPSILRIQQVVRGDSAAYFCASSLGSAANEKLFFGSGTQLSVL.

The gene calls are TRBV5-1 and TRBJ2-7; TRBD2 aligns across 7 bases. The trim removed 3 bases at V and 0 bases at J, leaving 6 bases unmatched. Germline CDR1 and CDR2: SGHRS and YFSETQ. The CDR3 has 15 amino acids. The CDR3 loop is CASSYSSGSSYEQYF. The CDR3 coding sequence is TGCGCCAGCAGCTACTCTAGCGGTTCCTCCTACGAGCAGTACTTC.

The J gene is TRBJ1-2, the V gene TRBV5-1; 10 bases match TRBD1. The CDR3 is 14 residues long. Germline lookup yields CDR1 SGHRS and CDR2 YFSETQ. With 3 bases clipped from V and 6 bases from J, the junction kept 5 bases outside the gene matches. The CDR3 spells CASSSDRGRDGYTF. CDR3 DNA: TGCGCCAGCAGCTCCGACAGGGGGCGAGATGGCTACACCTTC.

The chain has TRBV28 and TRBJ1-6; no clear D. V was shortened by 6 bases and J by 10 bases, with 16 bases between the two germline ends. CDR1 and CDR2 (germline): MDHEN, SYDVKM. This CDR3 has 14 residues. The CDR3 DNA sequence: TGTGCCAGCAGACGCTCGGACTCCGGGTCACCCCTCCACTTT. Its protein is CASRRSDSGSPLHF.

The chain employs TRBV7-2 and TRBJ2-1; D gene uncertain. V was pared by 6 bases and J by 0 bases, with 15 bases between. CDR3 size: 16 residues. Germline lookup yields CDR1 SGHTA and CDR2 FQGNSA. This CDR3 is CASSISFGSSYNEQFF. The CDR3 nucleotides are TGTGCCAGCAGTATTAGTTTCGGTAGCTCCTACAATGAGCAGTTCTTC.